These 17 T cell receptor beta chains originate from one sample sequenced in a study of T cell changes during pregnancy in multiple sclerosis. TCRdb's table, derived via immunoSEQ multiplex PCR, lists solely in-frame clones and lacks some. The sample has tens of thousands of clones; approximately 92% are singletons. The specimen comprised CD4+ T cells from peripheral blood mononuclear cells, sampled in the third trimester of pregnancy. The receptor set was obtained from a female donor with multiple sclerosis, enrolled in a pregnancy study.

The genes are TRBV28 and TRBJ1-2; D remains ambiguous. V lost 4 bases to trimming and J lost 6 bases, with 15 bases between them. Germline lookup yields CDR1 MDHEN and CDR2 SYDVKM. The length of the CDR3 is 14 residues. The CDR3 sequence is CASSSRIRFNGYTF. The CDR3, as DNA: TGTGCCAGCAGTTCCAGGATTCGATTCAATGGCTACACCTTC.

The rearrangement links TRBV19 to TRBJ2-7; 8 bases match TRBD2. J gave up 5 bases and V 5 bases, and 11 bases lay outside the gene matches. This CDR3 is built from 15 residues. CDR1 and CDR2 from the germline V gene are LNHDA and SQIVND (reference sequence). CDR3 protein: CASSGAGGARDEQYF. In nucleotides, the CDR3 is TGTGCCAGTAGTGGGGCCGGGGGGGCCCGGGACGAGCAGTACTTC.

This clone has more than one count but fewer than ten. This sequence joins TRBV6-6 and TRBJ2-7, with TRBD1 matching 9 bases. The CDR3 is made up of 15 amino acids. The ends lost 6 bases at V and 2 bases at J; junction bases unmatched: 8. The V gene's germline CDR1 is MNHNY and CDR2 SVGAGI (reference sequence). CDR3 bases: TGTGCCAGCAGCCACTCCGGGACAGGGCCCTACGAGCAGTACTTC. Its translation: CASSHSGTGPYEQYF.

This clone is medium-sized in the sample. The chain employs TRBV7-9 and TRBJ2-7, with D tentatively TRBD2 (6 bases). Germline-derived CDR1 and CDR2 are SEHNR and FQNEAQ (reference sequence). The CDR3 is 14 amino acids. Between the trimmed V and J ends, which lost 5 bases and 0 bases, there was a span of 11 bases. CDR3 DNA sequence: TGTGCCAGCAGCACAAGGGACTTCTCCTACGAGCAGTACTTC. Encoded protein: CASSTRDFSYEQYF.

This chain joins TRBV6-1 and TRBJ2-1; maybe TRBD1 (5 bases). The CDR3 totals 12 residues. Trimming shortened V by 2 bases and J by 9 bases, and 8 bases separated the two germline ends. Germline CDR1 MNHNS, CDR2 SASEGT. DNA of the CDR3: TGTGCCAGCAGTGAACAGGGAAGTGAGCAGTTCTTC. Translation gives CASSEQGSEQFF.

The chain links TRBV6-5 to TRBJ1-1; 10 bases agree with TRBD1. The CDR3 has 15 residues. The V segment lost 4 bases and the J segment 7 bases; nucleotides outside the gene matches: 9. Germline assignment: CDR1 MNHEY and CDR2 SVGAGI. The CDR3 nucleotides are TGTGCCAGCAGTTCACGACAGGGGGCGCGGAATGAAGCTTTCTTT. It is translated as CASSSRQGARNEAFF.

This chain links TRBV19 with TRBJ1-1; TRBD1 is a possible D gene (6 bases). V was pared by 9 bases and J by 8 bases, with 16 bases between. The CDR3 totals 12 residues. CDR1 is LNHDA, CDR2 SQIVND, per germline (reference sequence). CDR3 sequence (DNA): TGTGCCAGCAGGGAACAGGGACGGGAAGCTTTCTTT. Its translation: CASREQGREAFF.

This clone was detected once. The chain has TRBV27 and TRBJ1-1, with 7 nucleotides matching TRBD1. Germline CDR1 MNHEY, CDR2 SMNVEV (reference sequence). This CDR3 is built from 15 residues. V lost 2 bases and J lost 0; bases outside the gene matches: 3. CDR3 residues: CASSLIGQVNTEAFF. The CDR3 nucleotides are TGTGCCAGCAGTTTAATAGGACAGGTGAACACTGAAGCTTTCTTT.

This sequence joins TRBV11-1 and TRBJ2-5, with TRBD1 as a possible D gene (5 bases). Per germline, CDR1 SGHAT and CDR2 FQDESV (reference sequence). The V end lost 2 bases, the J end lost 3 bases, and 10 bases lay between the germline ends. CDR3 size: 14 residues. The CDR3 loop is CASSLSGWKETQYF. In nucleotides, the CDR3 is TGTGCCAGCAGCTTATCAGGGTGGAAAGAGACCCAGTACTTC.

CDR3 sequence reads: CASSEEGLAYEQYF. The CDR3, as DNA: TGTGCCAGCAGTGAAGAGGGACTGGCCTACGAGCAGTACTTC. The chain uses TRBV2 and TRBJ2-7; D might be TRBD2 (6 bases). Trimming left V 1 base short and J 2 bases short, with 9 bases between. The CDR3 loop spans 14 amino acids. Germline CDR1 and CDR2: SNHLY and FYNNEI. Together with reference TRBV2 and TRBJ2-7, the CDR3 gives the full variable domain: EPEVTQTPSHQVTQMGQEVILRCVPISNHLYFYWYRQILGQKVEFLVSFYNNEISEKSEIFDDQFSVERPDGSNFTLKIRSTKLEDSAMYFCASSEEGLAYEQYFGPGTRLTVT.

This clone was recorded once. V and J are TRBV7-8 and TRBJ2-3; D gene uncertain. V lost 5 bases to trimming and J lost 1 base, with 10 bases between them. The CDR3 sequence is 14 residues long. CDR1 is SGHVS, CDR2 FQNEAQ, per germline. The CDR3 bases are TGTGCCAGCAGCCGTATCCTAGGCACAGATACGCAGTATTTT. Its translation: CASSRILGTDTQYF.

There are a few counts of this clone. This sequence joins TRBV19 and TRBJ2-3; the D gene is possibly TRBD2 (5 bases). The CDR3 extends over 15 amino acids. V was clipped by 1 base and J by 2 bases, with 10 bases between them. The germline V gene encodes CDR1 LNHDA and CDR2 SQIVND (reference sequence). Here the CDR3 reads CASSIGGPSTDTQYF. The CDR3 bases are TGTGCCAGTAGTATAGGAGGGCCTTCCACAGATACGCAGTATTTT. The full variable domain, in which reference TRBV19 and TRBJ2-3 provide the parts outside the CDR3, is DGGITQSPKYLFRKEGQNVTLSCEQNLNHDAMYWYRQDPGQGLRLIYYSQIVNDFQKGDIAEGYSVSREKKESFPLTVTSAQKNPTAFYLCASSIGGPSTDTQYFGPGTRLTVL.

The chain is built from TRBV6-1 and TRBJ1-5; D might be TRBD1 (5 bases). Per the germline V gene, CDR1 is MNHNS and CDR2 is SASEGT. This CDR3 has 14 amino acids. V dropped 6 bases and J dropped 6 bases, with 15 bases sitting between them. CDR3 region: CASRETGWGQPQHF. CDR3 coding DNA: TGTGCCAGCAGAGAAACAGGTTGGGGTCAGCCCCAGCATTTT.

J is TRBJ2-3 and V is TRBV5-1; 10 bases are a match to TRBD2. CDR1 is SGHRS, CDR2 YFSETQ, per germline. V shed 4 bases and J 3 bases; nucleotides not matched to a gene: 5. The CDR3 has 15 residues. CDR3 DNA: TGCGCCAGCAGCCCCCTAGCGGGAGTAACAGATACGCAGTATTTT. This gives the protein CASSPLAGVTDTQYF.

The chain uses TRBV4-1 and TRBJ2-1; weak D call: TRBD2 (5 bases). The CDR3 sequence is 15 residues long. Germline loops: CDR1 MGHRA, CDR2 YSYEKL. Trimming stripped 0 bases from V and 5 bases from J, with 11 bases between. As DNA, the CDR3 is TGCGCCAGCAGCCAAGATCGACTACCCCACAATGAGCAGTTCTTC. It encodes CASSQDRLPHNEQFF.

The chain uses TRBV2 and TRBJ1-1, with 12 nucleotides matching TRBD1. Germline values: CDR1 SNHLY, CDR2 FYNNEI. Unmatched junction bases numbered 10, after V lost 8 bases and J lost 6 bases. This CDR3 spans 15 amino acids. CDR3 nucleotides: TGTGCCAGCGACCAATCGGGACAGGGGGCCTCTGAAGCTTTCTTT. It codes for CASDQSGQGASEAFF.

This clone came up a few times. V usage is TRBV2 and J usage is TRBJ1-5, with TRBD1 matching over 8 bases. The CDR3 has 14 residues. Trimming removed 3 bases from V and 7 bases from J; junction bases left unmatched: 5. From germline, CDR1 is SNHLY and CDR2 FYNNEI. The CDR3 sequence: CASSEVRGQQPQHF. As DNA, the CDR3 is TGTGCCAGCAGTGAGGTCAGGGGGCAGCAGCCCCAGCATTTT.